This T cell receptor beta chain was identified during a study of identical twins. This clonotype was counted between two and nine times. The antigen remains undetermined. CDR1 SEHNR and CDR2 FQNEAQ come from the germline V gene (reference sequence). J was trimmed by 5 bases and V by 3 bases; bases with no gene match: 10. The CDR3 contains 17 residues. TCRdb re-called the 5' RACE reads with MiXCR, one entry per CDR3 protein. Of around 490,000 distinct CDR3 sequences in the sample, about a fifth were seen once. The study, taken as a whole, reports: Beta out-of-frame twin sharing showed a weaker excess. Analyses based on zero insertions could be partly confounded by invariant MAIT and iNKT cells.

These records were also assigned to another study, of yellow fever vaccine responses in identical twins.

Sequencing was performed on CD4+ T cells sorted from blood. The chain has TRBV7-9 and TRBJ2-4; TRBD2 matches 10 bases. The sequence came from a young woman in good health. The CDR3 reads CASSFIGAGGPENIQYF. Here the CDR3 DNA reads TGTGCCAGCAGCTTTATAGGAGCGGGAGGGCCGGAAAACATTCAGTACTTC.